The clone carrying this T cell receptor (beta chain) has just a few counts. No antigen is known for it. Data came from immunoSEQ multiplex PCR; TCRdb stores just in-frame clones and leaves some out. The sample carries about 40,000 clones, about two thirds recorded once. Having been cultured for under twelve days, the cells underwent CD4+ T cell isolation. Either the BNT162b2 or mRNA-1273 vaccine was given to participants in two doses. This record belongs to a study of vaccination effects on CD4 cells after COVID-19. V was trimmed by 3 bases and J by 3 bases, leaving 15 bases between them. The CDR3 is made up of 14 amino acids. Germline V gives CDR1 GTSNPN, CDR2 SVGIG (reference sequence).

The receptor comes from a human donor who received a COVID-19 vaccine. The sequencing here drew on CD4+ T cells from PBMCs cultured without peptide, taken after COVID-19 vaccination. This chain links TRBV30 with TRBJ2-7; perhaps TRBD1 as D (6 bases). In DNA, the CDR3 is TGTGCCTGGAGCCCAGGACAGTCTAACTACGAGCAGTACTTC. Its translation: CAWSPGQSNYEQYF.